Below are 13 T cell receptor beta chains sequenced from a single sample in a study of T cell responses to AZD1222 COVID-19 vaccine. TCRdb's table, derived via immunoSEQ multiplex PCR, lists solely in-frame clones and lacks some. The table shows under 95,000 clones, with roughly 90% occurring only once. The material sequenced was peripheral blood, taken 28 days after the second AZD1222 dose. The receptors shown here come from an adult who received the AZD1222 COVID-19 vaccine.

Points on this clone: Mismatch with germline at one junction end may stem from a read error. The V call is TRBV30, the J call TRBJ2-4, with D hard to call. CDR1 GTSNPN and CDR2 SVGIG come from the germline V gene (reference sequence). CDR3 length: 12 amino acids. The CDR3 sequence is CAWRVAQNIQYF. CDR3 nucleotides: TGTGCCTGGAGAGTAGCCCAAAACATTCAGTACTTC.

This rearrangement joins TRBV24-1 to TRBJ2-5; no clear D gene. This CDR3 spans 14 amino acids. From germline, CDR1 is KGHDR and CDR2 SFDVKD. V lost 4 bases and J lost 4, with 12 bases in between. CDR3 sequence: CATSDAAALETQYF. DNA for the CDR3: TGTGCCACCAGTGACGCGGCGGCCCTAGAGACCCAGTACTTC.

J is TRBJ2-1 and V is TRBV3-1 (or the pseudogene TRBV3-2); unclear D gene. CDR3 length equals 13 residues. The V and J ends lost 1 base and 3 bases respectively, with 4 bases between them. Germline loops: CDR1 LGHDT, CDR2 YNNKEL (reference sequence). Here the CDR3 reads CASSQGDYNEQFF. The DNA of the CDR3 is TGTGCCAGCAGCCAAGGGGACTACAATGAGCAGTTCTTC.

This chain's CDR3 is CAWSVALTYGYTF. CDR3 in DNA: TGTGCCTGGAGTGTAGCCTTGACCTATGGCTACACCTTC. The V and J genes are TRBV30 and TRBJ1-2; D remains ambiguous. The CDR3 sequence is 13 residues long. Germline CDR1 GTSNPN, CDR2 SVGIG (reference sequence). V was cut by 0 bases and J by 4 bases, with 9 bases left in between.

V is TRBV4-1 and J is TRBJ1-3, with no clear D. CDR1 is MGHRA and CDR2 is YSYEKL in the germline V gene. The CDR3 has 16 amino acids. V lost 4 bases and J lost 5, with 18 bases in between. As DNA, the CDR3 is TGCGCCAGCAGCCGAATTTCGACCGGATACCGAAACACCATATATTTT. This sequence encodes CASSRISTGYRNTIYF.

V and J are TRBV27 and TRBJ1-3, with TRBD1 matching over 8 bases. This CDR3 has 12 residues. The germline V gene has CDR1 MNHEY and CDR2 SMNVEV (reference sequence). The V and J ends lost 8 bases and 3 bases, in that order; junction bases with no gene match: 0. As DNA, the CDR3 is TGTGCCAGCGGACAGGGTGGAAACACCATATATTTT. It translates to CASGQGGNTIYF.

The V gene is TRBV7-6, the J gene TRBJ1-3; D may be TRBD1 (6 bases). With 5 bases removed from V and 0 bases from J, the gap between germline ends came to 14 bases. This CDR3 is built from 16 residues. Germline V CDR1 and CDR2: SGHVS, FNYEAQ. The CDR3 region has the DNA TGTGCCAGCAGCACGGGACACCAAGCCTCTGGAAACACCATATATTTT. This encodes CASSTGHQASGNTIYF.

This chain joins TRBV30 and TRBJ1-2; D not resolved. Trimming removed 4 bases at V and 9 bases at J, with 12 bases between. The germline CDR1 and CDR2 sequences are GTSNPN and SVGIG (reference sequence). The CDR3 spans 11 residues. The CDR3 is CAWKRSVSYTF. CDR3 nucleotides: TGTGCCTGGAAACGGTCGGTTAGCTACACCTTC.

The V call is TRBV20-1, the J call TRBJ2-7; D may be TRBD1 (6 bases). The CDR3 has 11 amino acids. The germline V gene encodes CDR1 DFQATT and CDR2 SNEGSKA (reference sequence). V shed 6 bases and J shed 6 bases, with 12 bases lying between them. The CDR3 DNA reads as TGCAGTGCGGCAGGGGTAGTCGAGCAGTACTTC. It codes for CSAAGVVEQYF.

The rearrangement joins TRBV4-3 to TRBJ2-1; the match to TRBD1 covers 7 bases. The CDR3 consists of 17 residues. J gave up 5 bases and V 0 bases, and 10 bases lay outside the gene matches. Germline V gene sequence: CDR1 LGHNA, CDR2 YSLEER. The CDR3 region is CASSQERGVTGDNEQFF. DNA of the CDR3: TGCGCCAGCAGCCAAGAACGTGGGGTAACAGGGGACAATGAGCAGTTCTTC.

This rearrangement joins TRBV5-8 to TRBJ1-1; D is ambiguous. The germline V and J ends were trimmed by 0 bases and 4 bases, with 7 bases remaining between them. The CDR3 extends over 13 amino acids. Looked up from germline, CDR1 is SGHTS and CDR2 is YDEGEE. The CDR3 sequence: CASSLDFGTEAFF. The CDR3 bases are TGTGCCAGCAGCTTGGATTTCGGCACTGAAGCTTTCTTT.

The chain is built from TRBV3-1 (or the pseudogene TRBV3-2) and TRBJ2-3; 14 bases agree with TRBD2. The length of the CDR3 is 18 residues. Germline CDR1 is LGHDT and CDR2 is YNNKEL (reference sequence). Trimming at V came to 0 bases and at J to 2 bases, leaving 4 bases not matched to a gene. CDR3 DNA: TGTGCCAGCAGCCAAGAGGGGACTAGCGGGGGACACACAGATACGCAGTATTTT. This gives the protein CASSQEGTSGGHTDTQYF.

The chain has TRBV3-1 (or the pseudogene TRBV3-2) and TRBJ1-6, with 10 bases matching TRBD1. Germline V gene sequence: CDR1 LGHDT, CDR2 YNNKEL (reference sequence). This CDR3 is built from 16 residues. The V gene end was trimmed by 1 base and the J gene end by 7 bases; junction bases not matched to a gene: 4. In DNA form, the CDR3 reads TGTGCCAGCAGCCAAGTGACAGGGGGCGGAAATTCACCCCTCCACTTT. Translation: CASSQVTGGGNSPLHF.